Presented here are 20 T cell receptor beta chains from one specimen sequenced in a study of T cell repertoires in cytomegalovirus infection. A single record per CDR3 protein comes from TCRdb applying MiXCR to the reads. The sample holds around 630,000 distinct CDR3 sequences; roughly a quarter are singletons and the top ten take under 8.5%. The sample was CD8+ T cells from PBMCs. These receptors were collected from a human donor in good health (CMV status not recorded). Some clones in this sample may be carry-over from other donors' samples.

There are many counts of this clonotype. The rearrangement links TRBV7-2 to TRBJ1-4, with 10 bases fitting TRBD1. CDR1 is SGHTA and CDR2 is FQGNSA in the germline V gene. The CDR3 length is 14 residues. V trimming: 5 bases; J trimming: 11 bases; junction bases outside the gene matches: 8. CDR3 sequence (DNA): TGTGCCAGCAGCCCGGGACAGGGGCTAGGGAAACTGTTTTTT. Translation gives CASSPGQGLGKLFF.

This chain joins TRBV7-9 and TRBJ1-6, with a weak D call TRBD1 (5 bases). With 0 bases removed from V and 12 bases from J, the gap between germline ends came to 12 bases. Germline CDR1 SEHNR, CDR2 FQNEAQ (reference sequence). The CDR3 is 14 residues long. CDR3 in DNA: TGTGCCAGCAGCTTAGCGCAGGGACGTCAACCCCTCCACTTT. Its translation is CASSLAQGRQPLHF.

This clonotype occurred many times. J is TRBJ2-7 and V is TRBV7-2; D might be TRBD1 (6 bases). V lost 5 bases, J lost 3 bases, and 14 bases lay in between. CDR1 and CDR2 from the germline V gene are SGHTA and FQGNSA. The length of the CDR3 is 14 residues. CDR3 amino acids: CASSPQDSFYEQYF. In DNA form, the CDR3 reads TGTGCCAGCAGCCCCCAGGACAGCTTCTACGAGCAGTACTTC.

This clonotype has only a few counts. The rearrangement joins TRBV6-2 or TRBV6-3 to TRBJ2-5; 9 nucleotides agree with TRBD1. The CDR3 sequence is 16 residues long. The V and J ends lost 0 bases and 5 bases, in that order; junction bases with no gene match: 7. Germline lookup yields CDR1 MNHEY and CDR2 SVGEGT. The CDR3 protein is CASSYSDRGFRETQYF. The CDR3 DNA reads as TGTGCCAGCAGTTACTCCGACAGGGGGTTTCGGGAGACCCAGTACTTC.

This clonotype has a count of ten or more. The chain carries TRBV7-8 and TRBJ2-3, with D perhaps given as TRBD1 or TRBD2 (7 bases each). Trimming shortened V by 7 bases and J by 10 bases, and 18 bases separated the two germline ends. The CDR3 consists of 13 residues. Germline CDR1 and CDR2: SGHVS and FQNEAQ. The CDR3 spells CASIPRAGGAQYF. As DNA, the CDR3 is TGTGCCAGCATCCCACGTGCAGGGGGGGCGCAGTATTTT.

This clonotype was counted between two and nine times. The rearrangement links TRBV6-2 or TRBV6-3 to TRBJ1-1, with D perhaps matching TRBD1 (5 bases). The ends were cut back, 7 bases at V and 3 bases at J, with 12 bases in the middle. CDR1 is MNHEY and CDR2 is SVGEGT in the germline V gene. The CDR3 has 13 residues. CDR3 nucleotide sequence: TGTGCCAGCAATAGACAGCCCTACACTGAAGCTTTCTTT. Translated, it gives CASNRQPYTEAFF.

This clonotype was found many times. The genes are TRBV7-9 and TRBJ1-3; D is unresolved. The CDR3 spans 16 residues. Trimming cost V 4 bases and J 2 bases, with 15 bases left between them. CDR1 is SEHNR and CDR2 is FQNEAQ in the germline V gene (reference sequence). CDR3 bases: TGTGCCAGCAGCTCCTTCCCTGGTGGGCCTGGAAACACCATATATTTT. It yields the protein CASSSFPGGPGNTIYF.

The rearrangement links TRBV27 to TRBJ1-1; tentatively, D is TRBD1 (5 bases). V lost 4 bases and J 1 base, leaving 7 bases between the germline ends. The V gene's germline CDR1 is MNHEY and CDR2 SMNVEV (reference sequence). This CDR3 spans 13 amino acids. The CDR3 spells CASSWDENTEAFF. In DNA form, the CDR3 reads TGTGCCAGCAGTTGGGACGAGAACACTGAAGCTTTCTTT.

This clonotype was counted many times. This chain joins TRBV7-9 and TRBJ1-4; TRBD1 matches at 7 bases. This CDR3 comprises 15 residues. Germline trimming cut 4 bases from V and 8 bases from J; bases unmatched to any gene: 10. Germline CDR1 reads SEHNR; CDR2 reads FQNEAQ (reference sequence). The CDR3 DNA is TGTGCCAGCAGCTCCTACAGGGGTCAGCGAGAAAAACTGTTTTTT. This gives the protein CASSSYRGQREKLFF.

The CDR3 sequence is CASSFNRGRQETQYF. CDR3 nucleotide sequence: TGTGCCAGCAGCTTCAACAGGGGGCGACAAGAGACCCAGTACTTC. The chain is built from TRBV7-9 and TRBJ2-5, with 9 bases matching TRBD1. The CDR3 has 15 amino acids. The V segment lost 3 bases and the J segment 2 bases; nucleotides outside the gene matches: 4. Germline values: CDR1 SEHNR, CDR2 FQNEAQ (reference sequence).

The chain is built from TRBV9 and TRBJ1-3, with D perhaps TRBD1 (5 bases). The CDR3 runs 16 residues. The V and J ends lost 0 bases and 0 bases respectively, with 10 bases between them. CDR1 and CDR2 (germline): SGDLS, YYNGEE. The CDR3 loop is CASSVAPTDSGNTIYF. The CDR3 DNA reads TGTGCCAGCAGCGTAGCCCCGACAGACTCTGGAAACACCATATATTTT.

This clonotype showed up many times. This sequence joins TRBV6-5 and TRBJ2-7; 9 bases are a match to TRBD1. This CDR3 contains 15 residues. V gave up 2 bases and J gave up 2 bases; unmatched junction bases: 4. Per the germline V gene, CDR1 is MNHEY and CDR2 is SVGAGI. The CDR3 nucleotides read TGTGCCAGCAGTTACCCTGGGACAGGGACCTACGAGCAGTACTTC. Translated, it gives CASSYPGTGTYEQYF.

In this sample, this clonotype turned up many times. The genes are TRBV12-3 or TRBV12-4 and TRBJ2-2, with D uncertain. Trimming took 6 bases from V and 4 from J, leaving 12 bases between them. CDR3 length: 14 amino acids. The CDR3 DNA reads as TGTGCCAGCAGCCGACAAGATTCCACCGGGGAGCTGTTTTTT. Protein sequence: CASSRQDSTGELFF.

The table lists this clonotype with a few counts. The V call is TRBV20-1, the J call TRBJ1-1; a possible D gene is TRBD1 (5 bases). With 4 bases removed from V and 0 bases from J, the gap between germline ends came to 9 bases. There are 13 residues in the CDR3. Germline V gene data show CDR1 as DFQATT and CDR2 as SNEGSKA (reference sequence). The CDR3 is CSAKGHMNTEAFF. CDR3 DNA: TGCAGTGCTAAAGGACACATGAACACTGAAGCTTTCTTT.

In the case of this clonotype: A much larger clone is a single base away; this may be a read error. The J gene is TRBJ2-1, the V gene TRBV7-2; TRBD1 matches 8 bases. CDR3 length: 17 amino acids. V was pared by 4 bases and J by 5 bases, with 13 bases of the junction left unmatched. The V gene's germline CDR1 is SGHTA and CDR2 FQGNSA. CDR3 sequence (DNA): TGTGCCAGCAGCTCAAGCTACCCAGGGGGCTACGACAATGAGCAGTTCTTC. Translation: CASSSSYPGGYDNEQFF.

With respect to this clonotype: A read error may be the cause here, since a much bigger clone is one base away. The V call is TRBV7-2, the J call TRBJ2-1; possible D gene TRBD1, 6 bases. The germline V gene has CDR1 SGHTA and CDR2 FQGNSA. V dropped 7 bases and J dropped 2 bases, with 15 bases sitting between them. The CDR3 extends over 15 amino acids. The CDR3 nucleotides are TGTGCCAGCATCAGGGGTGTTAGCCCCTACAATGAGCAGTTCTTC. Encoded protein: CASIRGVSPYNEQFF.

The chain carries TRBV12-5 and TRBJ1-2; TRBD1 matches 10 bases. CDR1 and CDR2 (germline): LGHNT, FRNRAP. This CDR3 region has 15 residues. The trim removed 1 base at V and 4 bases at J, leaving 3 bases unmatched. The CDR3 here is CASGLGQGAIYGYTF. The CDR3 DNA follows: TGTGCTAGTGGTTTGGGACAGGGGGCTATCTATGGCTACACCTTC.

V and J are TRBV5-1 and TRBJ2-1; D may be TRBD2 (5 bases). Germline CDR1 and CDR2: SGHRS and YFSETQ. The CDR3 length is 14 residues. V gave up 4 bases and J gave up 5 bases, with 13 bases separating them. CDR3 DNA: TGCGCCAGCAGCGACGAGCCCGGGAACAATGAGCAGTTCTTC. Its translation is CASSDEPGNNEQFF. Drawing the rest from reference TRBV5-1 and TRBJ2-1, the complete variable domain is KAGVTQTPRYLIKTRGQQVTLSCSPISGHRSVSWYQQTPGQGLQFLFEYFSETQRNKGNFPGRFSGRQFSNSRSEMNVSTLELGDSALYLCASSDEPGNNEQFFGPGTRLTVL.

The V and J genes are TRBV13 and TRBJ2-1; TRBD2 might be the D (6 bases). Deletions cut 0 bases from V and 7 bases from J, with 25 bases between. Looked up from germline, CDR1 is PRHDT and CDR2 is FYEKMQ (reference sequence). The CDR3 consists of 19 residues. CDR3 protein: CASSLGQGSGRILGNEQFF. Here the CDR3 DNA reads TGTGCCAGCAGCTTAGGCCAAGGGTCGGGGAGGATATTGGGGAATGAGCAGTTCTTC.

A few counts support this clonotype. In DNA form, the CDR3 reads TGCAGTGCTAACAGAAGAGAACAGGGGCGCCTTCGAACAGACGGGGCCAACGTCCTGACTTTC. It yields the protein CSANRREQGRLRTDGANVLTF. J is TRBJ2-6 and V is TRBV20-1; 7 bases are a match to TRBD1. Per the germline V gene, CDR1 is DFQATT and CDR2 is SNEGSKA (reference sequence). V gave up 4 bases and J gave up 4 bases; unmatched junction bases: 25. The CDR3 is 21 amino acids.